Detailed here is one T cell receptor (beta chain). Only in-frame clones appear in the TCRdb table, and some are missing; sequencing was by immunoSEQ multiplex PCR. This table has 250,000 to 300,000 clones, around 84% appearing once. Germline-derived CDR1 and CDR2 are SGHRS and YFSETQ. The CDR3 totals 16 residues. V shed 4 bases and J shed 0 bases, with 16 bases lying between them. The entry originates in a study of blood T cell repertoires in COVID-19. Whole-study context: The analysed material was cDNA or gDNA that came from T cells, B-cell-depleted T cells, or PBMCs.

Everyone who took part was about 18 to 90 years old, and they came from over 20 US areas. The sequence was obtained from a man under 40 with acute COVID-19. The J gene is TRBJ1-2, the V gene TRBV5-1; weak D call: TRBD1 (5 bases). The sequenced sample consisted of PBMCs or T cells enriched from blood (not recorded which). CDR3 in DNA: TGCGCCAGCAGCCAATCGTTCTGGGGCGCTAACTATGGCTACACCTTC. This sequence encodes CASSQSFWGANYGYTF.